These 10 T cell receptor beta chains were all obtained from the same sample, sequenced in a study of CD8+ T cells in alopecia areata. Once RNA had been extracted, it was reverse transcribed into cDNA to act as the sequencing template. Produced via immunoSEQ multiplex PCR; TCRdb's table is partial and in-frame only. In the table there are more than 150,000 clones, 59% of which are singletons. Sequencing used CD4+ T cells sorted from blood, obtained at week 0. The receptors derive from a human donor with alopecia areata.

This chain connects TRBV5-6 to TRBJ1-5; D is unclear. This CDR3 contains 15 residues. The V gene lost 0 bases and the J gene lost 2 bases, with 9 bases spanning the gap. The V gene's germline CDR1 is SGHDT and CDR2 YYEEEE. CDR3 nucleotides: TGTGCCAGCAGCTTGGGGGGTTTCGGCAATCAGCCCCAGCATTTT. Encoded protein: CASSLGGFGNQPQHF.

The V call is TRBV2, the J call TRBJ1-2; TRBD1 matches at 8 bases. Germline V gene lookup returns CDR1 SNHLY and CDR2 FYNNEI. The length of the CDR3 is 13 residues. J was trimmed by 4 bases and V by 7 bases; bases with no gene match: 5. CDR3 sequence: CASKTGVVYGYTF. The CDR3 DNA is TGTGCCAGCAAGACAGGGGTGGTCTATGGCTACACCTTC.

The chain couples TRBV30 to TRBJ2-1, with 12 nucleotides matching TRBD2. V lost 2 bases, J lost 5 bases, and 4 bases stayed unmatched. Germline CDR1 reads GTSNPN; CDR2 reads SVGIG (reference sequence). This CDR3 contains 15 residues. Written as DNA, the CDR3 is TGTGCCTGGAGTAGACTAGCGGGGGCCAACAATGAGCAGTTCTTC. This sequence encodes CAWSRLAGANNEQFF. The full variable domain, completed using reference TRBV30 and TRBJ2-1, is SQTIHQWPATLVQPVGSPLSLECTVEGTSNPNLYWYRQAAGRGLQLLFYSVGIGQISSEVPQNLSASRPQDRQFILSSKKLLLSDSGFYLCAWSRLAGANNEQFFGPGTRLTVL.

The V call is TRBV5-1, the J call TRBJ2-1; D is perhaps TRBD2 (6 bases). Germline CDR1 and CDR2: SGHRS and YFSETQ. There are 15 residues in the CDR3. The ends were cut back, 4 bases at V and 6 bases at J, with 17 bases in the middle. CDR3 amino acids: CASSPTGRGGNEQFF. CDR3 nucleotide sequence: TGCGCCAGCAGCCCGACTGGGCGGGGCGGCAATGAGCAGTTCTTC.

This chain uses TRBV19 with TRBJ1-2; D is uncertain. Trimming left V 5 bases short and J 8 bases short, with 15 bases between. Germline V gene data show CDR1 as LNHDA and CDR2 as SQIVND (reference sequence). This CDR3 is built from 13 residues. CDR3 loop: CASSQAGSHGYTF. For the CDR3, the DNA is TGTGCCAGTAGTCAAGCGGGGTCTCACGGCTACACCTTC.

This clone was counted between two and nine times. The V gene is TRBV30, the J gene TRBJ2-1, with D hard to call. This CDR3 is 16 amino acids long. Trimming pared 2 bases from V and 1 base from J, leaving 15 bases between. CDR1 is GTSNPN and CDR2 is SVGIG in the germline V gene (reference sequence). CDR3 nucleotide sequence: TGTGCCTGGAGTTCCCTGACCCAGTGGTCCTACAATGAGCAGTTCTTC. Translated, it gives CAWSSLTQWSYNEQFF.

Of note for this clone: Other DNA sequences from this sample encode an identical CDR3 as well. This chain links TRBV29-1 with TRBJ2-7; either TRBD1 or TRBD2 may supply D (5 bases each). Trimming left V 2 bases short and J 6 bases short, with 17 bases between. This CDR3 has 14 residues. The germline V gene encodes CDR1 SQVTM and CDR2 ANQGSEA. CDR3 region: CSVERGVGPGEQYF. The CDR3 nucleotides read TGCAGCGTTGAAAGAGGGGTGGGCCCCGGCGAGCAGTACTTC.

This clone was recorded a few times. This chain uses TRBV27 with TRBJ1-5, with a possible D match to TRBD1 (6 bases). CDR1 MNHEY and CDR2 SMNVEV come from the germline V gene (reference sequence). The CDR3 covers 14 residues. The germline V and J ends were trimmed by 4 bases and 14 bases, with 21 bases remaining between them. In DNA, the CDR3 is TGTGCCAGCAGTTCTCGACTACGGACAGCAGAGGAGCATTTT. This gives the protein CASSSRLRTAEEHF.

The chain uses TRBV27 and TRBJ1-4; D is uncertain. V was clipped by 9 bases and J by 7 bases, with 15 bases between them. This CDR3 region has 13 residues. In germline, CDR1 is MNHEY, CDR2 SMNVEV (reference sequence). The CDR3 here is CAREADPIEKLFF. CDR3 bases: TGTGCCAGGGAGGCAGACCCAATTGAAAAACTGTTTTTT. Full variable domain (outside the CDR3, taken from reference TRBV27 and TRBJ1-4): EAQVTQNPRYLITVTGKKLTVTCSQNMNHEYMSWYRQDPGLGLRQIYYSMNVEVTDKGDVPEGYKVSRKEKRNFPLILESPSPNQTSLYFCAREADPIEKLFFGSGTQLSVL.

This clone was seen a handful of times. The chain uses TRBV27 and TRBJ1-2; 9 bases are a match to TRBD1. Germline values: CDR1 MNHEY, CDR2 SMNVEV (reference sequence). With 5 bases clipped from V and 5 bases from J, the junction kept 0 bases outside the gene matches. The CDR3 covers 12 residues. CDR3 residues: CASSDRGYGYTF. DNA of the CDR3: TGTGCCAGCAGTGACAGGGGGTATGGCTACACCTTC.